The rows below give T cell receptor beta chains drawn from one sample of a study of blood T cell repertoires in COVID-19. Repertoires were generated with immunoSEQ multiplex PCR, while TCRdb's copy carries only in-frame clones and drops some. Among some 110,000 clones listed, approximately 80% were seen once. The sequenced sample consisted of peripheral blood. These receptors came from a woman aged 80 or older with acute or convalescent COVID-19. Both conserved end residues are part of each CDR3. The D gene is left open where the match is weak. Only part of the rows carry a size: once, few, many, or a class if the clone is expanded.

CDR3aa: CASSYDRGTEAFF; CDR3nt: TGTGCCAGCAGTTATGACAGAGGAACTGAAGCTTTCTTT; j_gene: TRBJ1-1; v_gene: TRBV6-5; d_gene: NA; abundance: NA
CDR3aa: CASSKPGHLSPYEQYF; CDR3nt: TGTGCCAGCAGCAAGCCCGGACACCTTTCTCCCTACGAGCAGTACTTC; j_gene: TRBJ2-7; v_gene: TRBV21-1; d_gene: NA; abundance: NA
CDR3aa: CASSSNGFYEQYF; CDR3nt: TGTGCCAGCAGCTCTAACGGGTTCTACGAGCAGTACTTC; j_gene: TRBJ2-7; v_gene: TRBV7-8; d_gene: NA; abundance: NA
CDR3aa: CASSPDSGGLIYGYTF; CDR3nt: TGTGCCAGCTCACCTGATTCGGGGGGCTTAATTTATGGCTACACCTTC; j_gene: TRBJ1-2; v_gene: TRBV18; d_gene: NA; abundance: NA
CDR3aa: CASRRLARIDEQFF; CDR3nt: TGTGCCAGCCGTCGTCTAGCGCGTATCGATGAGCAGTTCTTC; j_gene: TRBJ2-1; v_gene: TRBV13; d_gene: NA; abundance: NA
CDR3aa: CASSSPGLGPYEQYF; CDR3nt: TGCGCCAGCAGCTCACCGGGACTAGGACCCTACGAGCAGTACTTC; j_gene: TRBJ2-7; v_gene: TRBV5-1; d_gene: TRBD2; abundance: NA
CDR3aa: CASSFRQGSGNEQFF; CDR3nt: TGTGCCAGCAGCTTTAGACAGGGTAGTGGCAATGAGCAGTTCTTC; j_gene: TRBJ2-1; v_gene: TRBV11-3; d_gene: TRBD1; abundance: NA
CDR3aa: CASSSPSGDSTDTQYF; CDR3nt: TGCGCCAGCAGCTCACCAAGCGGGGATAGCACAGATACGCAGTATTTT; j_gene: TRBJ2-3; v_gene: TRBV5-1; d_gene: TRBD2; abundance: NA
CDR3aa: CASSPDTQGTQYF; CDR3nt: TGCGCCAGCAGCCCAGATACACAGGGTACGCAGTATTTT; j_gene: TRBJ2-3; v_gene: TRBV4-1; d_gene: NA; abundance: NA
CDR3aa: CASSSPSGSSDTQYF; CDR3nt: TGTGCCAGCAGCTCCCCTAGCGGGAGCTCAGATACGCAGTATTTT; j_gene: TRBJ2-3; v_gene: TRBV7-2; d_gene: TRBD2; abundance: once
CDR3aa: CASSLRGTGRAETQYF; CDR3nt: TGTGCCAGCAGCTTGAGGGGGACAGGGCGCGCGGAGACCCAGTACTTC; j_gene: TRBJ2-5; v_gene: TRBV5-6; d_gene: TRBD1; abundance: NA
CDR3aa: CASGREVHNEQFF; CDR3nt: TGTGCCAGTGGGCGGGAGGTCCACAATGAGCAGTTCTTC; j_gene: TRBJ2-1; v_gene: TRBV18; d_gene: TRBD2; abundance: NA
CDR3aa: CASRPSTSGRRNEQFF; CDR3nt: TGTGCAAGTCGCCCGTCGACTAGCGGGAGGCGGAATGAGCAGTTCTTC; j_gene: TRBJ2-1; v_gene: TRBV12-2; d_gene: NA; abundance: NA
CDR3aa: CASSQDPRRGRVNTEAFF; CDR3nt: TGTGCCAGCAGCCAAGATCCTCGCAGGGGCAGGGTGAACACTGAAGCTTTCTTT; j_gene: TRBJ1-1; v_gene: TRBV4-2; d_gene: NA; abundance: NA
CDR3aa: CASSPLAGTAQETQYF; CDR3nt: TGTGCCAGCTCACCCTTAGCGGGGACCGCACAAGAGACCCAGTACTTC; j_gene: TRBJ2-5; v_gene: TRBV18; d_gene: TRBD2; abundance: NA
CDR3aa: CATSDFKETQYF; CDR3nt: TGTGCCACCAGTGATTTTAAAGAGACCCAGTACTTC; j_gene: TRBJ2-5; v_gene: TRBV24-1; d_gene: NA; abundance: NA
CDR3aa: CAIRDSLMNTEAFF; CDR3nt: TGTGCCATCAGGGACAGCCTTATGAACACTGAAGCTTTCTTT; j_gene: TRBJ1-1; v_gene: TRBV10-3; d_gene: NA; abundance: once
CDR3aa: CASSLSGPRNEQFF; CDR3nt: TGTGCCAGCAGCCTGAGCGGTCCGAGGAATGAGCAGTTCTTC; j_gene: TRBJ2-1; v_gene: TRBV6-2/TRBV6-3; d_gene: NA; abundance: NA
CDR3aa: CASSLFTGELFF; CDR3nt: TGTGCCAGCAGCCTATTCACCGGGGAGCTGTTTTTT; j_gene: TRBJ2-2; v_gene: TRBV9; d_gene: NA; abundance: few
CDR3aa: CASVMQGADTQYF; CDR3nt: TGTGCTAGTGTTATGCAGGGGGCGGATACGCAGTATTTT; j_gene: TRBJ2-3; v_gene: TRBV12-5; d_gene: TRBD1; abundance: NA
CDR3aa: CASSRGQNTGELFF; CDR3nt: TGCGCCAGCAGCAGGGGACAGAACACCGGGGAGCTGTTTTTT; j_gene: TRBJ2-2; v_gene: TRBV5-1; d_gene: NA; abundance: NA
CDR3aa: CASSLRWYYTSTDTQYF; CDR3nt: TGTGCCAGCAGTTTAAGGTGGTACTACACTAGCACAGATACGCAGTATTTT; j_gene: TRBJ2-3; v_gene: TRBV28; d_gene: NA; abundance: few
CDR3aa: CASSQTGTINIQYF; CDR3nt: TGTGCCAGCAGCCAGACCGGGACTATAAACATTCAGTACTTC; j_gene: TRBJ2-4; v_gene: TRBV3-1/TRBV3-2; d_gene: TRBD2; abundance: NA
CDR3aa: CASSRPDRDSSNQPQHF; CDR3nt: TGCGCCAGCAGCCGCCCGGACAGGGATTCAAGCAATCAGCCCCAGCATTTT; j_gene: TRBJ1-5; v_gene: TRBV5-1; d_gene: TRBD1; abundance: NA
CDR3aa: CASSLAGERKTQYF; CDR3nt: TGCGCCAGCAGCCTCGCCGGGGAGAGAAAGACCCAGTACTTC; j_gene: TRBJ2-5; v_gene: TRBV5-1; d_gene: NA; abundance: NA
CDR3aa: CATARQGSSYEQYF; CDR3nt: TGTGCCACCGCCAGACAGGGGAGCTCCTACGAGCAGTACTTC; j_gene: TRBJ2-7; v_gene: TRBV15; d_gene: TRBD1; abundance: NA
CDR3aa: CASTRTDRDASNQPQHF; CDR3nt: TGTGCCAGCACCCGAACGGACAGGGACGCTAGCAATCAGCCCCAGCATTTT; j_gene: TRBJ1-5; v_gene: TRBV14; d_gene: TRBD1; abundance: NA
CDR3aa: CASSPKRNTEAFF; CDR3nt: TGTGCCAGCAGCCCTAAACGGAACACTGAAGCTTTCTTT; j_gene: TRBJ1-1; v_gene: TRBV11-2; d_gene: NA; abundance: NA
CDR3aa: CASSLGQGREAFF; CDR3nt: TGTGCCAGCAGCTTAGGACAAGGCCGCGAAGCTTTCTTT; j_gene: TRBJ1-1; v_gene: TRBV7-2; d_gene: NA; abundance: NA
CDR3aa: CASSEGHSYGYTF; CDR3nt: TGTGCCAGCAGTGAGGGCCACAGCTATGGCTACACCTTC; j_gene: TRBJ1-2; v_gene: TRBV6-1; d_gene: NA; abundance: NA
CDR3aa: CASSYRELPGTEAFF; CDR3nt: TGTGCCAGCAGTTACAGAGAACTCCCGGGCACTGAAGCTTTCTTT; j_gene: TRBJ1-1; v_gene: TRBV6-5; d_gene: NA; abundance: NA
CDR3aa: CAWSVKFGGAPGETQYF; CDR3nt: TGTGCCTGGAGTGTAAAGTTTGGGGGGGCGCCGGGAGAGACCCAGTACTTC; j_gene: TRBJ2-5; v_gene: TRBV30; d_gene: NA; abundance: NA
CDR3aa: CASSSGQVVMNTEAFF; CDR3nt: TGTGCCAGTAGTTCGGGACAGGTTGTGATGAACACTGAAGCTTTCTTT; j_gene: TRBJ1-1; v_gene: TRBV19; d_gene: TRBD1; abundance: NA
CDR3aa: CSVEALEETGELFF; CDR3nt: TGCAGCGTTGAAGCTTTGGAGGAGACCGGGGAGCTGTTTTTT; j_gene: TRBJ2-2; v_gene: TRBV29-1; d_gene: NA; abundance: few
CDR3aa: CASSETAGGTWGNIQYF; CDR3nt: TGTGCCAGCAGTGAGACGGCGGGAGGGACGTGGGGAAACATTCAGTACTTC; j_gene: TRBJ2-4; v_gene: TRBV2; d_gene: TRBD2; abundance: NA
CDR3aa: CASSLWLLRREEYNEQFF; CDR3nt: TGTGCCAGCAGCTTATGGCTACTCAGGCGGGAGGAGTACAATGAGCAGTTCTTC; j_gene: TRBJ2-1; v_gene: TRBV11-2; d_gene: TRBD2; abundance: NA
CDR3aa: CASSTGTTTGANVLTF; CDR3nt: TGTGCCAGCAGCACCGGGACAACAACTGGGGCCAACGTCCTGACTTTC; j_gene: TRBJ2-6; v_gene: TRBV14; d_gene: NA; abundance: once
CDR3aa: CASSFYGTEDEKLFF; CDR3nt: TGCGCCAGCAGCTTTTATGGGACAGAGGATGAAAAACTGTTTTTT; j_gene: TRBJ1-4; v_gene: TRBV5-1; d_gene: TRBD1; abundance: NA
CDR3aa: CGLSSGRAVGYNEQFF; CDR3nt: TGTGGTTTGTCTAGCGGGAGGGCCGTTGGCTACAATGAGCAGTTCTTC; j_gene: TRBJ2-1; v_gene: TRBV28; d_gene: TRBD2; abundance: NA
CDR3aa: CASSQTGNSNQPQHF; CDR3nt: TGTGCCAGCAGCCAGACAGGGAATAGCAATCAGCCCCAGCATTTT; j_gene: TRBJ1-5; v_gene: TRBV3-1/TRBV3-2; d_gene: TRBD1; abundance: NA
CDR3aa: CASSLVLATNTGELFF; CDR3nt: TGTGCCAGCAGCTTAGTACTAGCGACAAACACCGGGGAGCTGTTTTTT; j_gene: TRBJ2-2; v_gene: TRBV7-2; d_gene: TRBD2; abundance: NA
CDR3aa: CASSGQLRTEAFF; CDR3nt: TGTGCCAGTAGCGGTCAATTGAGGACTGAAGCTTTCTTT; j_gene: TRBJ1-1; v_gene: TRBV19; d_gene: NA; abundance: NA
CDR3aa: CASSHLAGNRELFF; CDR3nt: TGTGCCAGCAGCCATCTAGCGGGCAACCGGGAGCTGTTTTTT; j_gene: TRBJ2-2; v_gene: TRBV3-1/TRBV3-2; d_gene: TRBD2; abundance: NA
CDR3aa: CASRPRLAGNEQFF; CDR3nt: TGCGCCAGCAGGCCTAGACTAGCGGGAAATGAGCAGTTCTTC; j_gene: TRBJ2-1; v_gene: TRBV10-2; d_gene: TRBD2; abundance: NA
CDR3aa: CASRLGTGDAGELFF; CDR3nt: TGTGCCAGCAGACTTGGGACAGGGGATGCCGGGGAGCTGTTTTTT; j_gene: TRBJ2-2; v_gene: TRBV4-2; d_gene: TRBD1; abundance: medium-sized
CDR3aa: CASSLGGSGTEAFF; CDR3nt: TGTGCCAGCAGCTTAGGGGGTTCAGGGACTGAAGCTTTCTTT; j_gene: TRBJ1-1; v_gene: TRBV7-9; d_gene: NA; abundance: NA
CDR3aa: CASEGTFVNEQFF; CDR3nt: TGTGCCAGCGAGGGGACTTTTGTCAATGAGCAGTTCTTC; j_gene: TRBJ2-1; v_gene: TRBV2; d_gene: NA; abundance: few
CDR3aa: CASSFDPGQGAPGNTIYF; CDR3nt: TGCGCCAGCAGCTTCGACCCTGGACAGGGGGCGCCGGGAAACACCATATATTTT; j_gene: TRBJ1-3; v_gene: TRBV5-1; d_gene: TRBD1; abundance: NA
CDR3aa: CASSPPGGTDTQYF; CDR3nt: TGTGCCAGCAGTCCCCCCGGAGGCACAGATACGCAGTATTTT; j_gene: TRBJ2-3; v_gene: TRBV28; d_gene: NA; abundance: NA
CDR3aa: CASSFSADTQYF; CDR3nt: TGTGCCAGCAGCTTCTCCGCAGATACGCAGTATTTT; j_gene: TRBJ2-3; v_gene: TRBV7-2; d_gene: NA; abundance: once